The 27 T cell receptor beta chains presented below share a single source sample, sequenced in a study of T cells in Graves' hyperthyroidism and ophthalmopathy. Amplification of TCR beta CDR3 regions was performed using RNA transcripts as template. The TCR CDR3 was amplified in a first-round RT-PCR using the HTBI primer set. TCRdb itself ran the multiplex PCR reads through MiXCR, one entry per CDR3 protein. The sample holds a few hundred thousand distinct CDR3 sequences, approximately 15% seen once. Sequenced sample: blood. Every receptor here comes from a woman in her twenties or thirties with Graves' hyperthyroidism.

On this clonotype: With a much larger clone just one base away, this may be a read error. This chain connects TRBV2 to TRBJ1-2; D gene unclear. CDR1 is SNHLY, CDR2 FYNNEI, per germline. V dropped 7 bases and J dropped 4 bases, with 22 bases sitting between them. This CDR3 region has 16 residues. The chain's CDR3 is CASKAKGDGPTYGYTF. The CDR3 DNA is TGTGCCAGCAAGGCCAAGGGAGACGGGCCAACCTATGGCTACACCTTC.

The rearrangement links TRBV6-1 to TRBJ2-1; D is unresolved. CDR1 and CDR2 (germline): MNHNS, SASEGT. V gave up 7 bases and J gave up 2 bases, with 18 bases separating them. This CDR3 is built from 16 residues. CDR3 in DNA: TGTGCCAGCAAAGTCTACCCAATTAAAACCTACAATGAGCAGTTCTTC. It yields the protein CASKVYPIKTYNEQFF.

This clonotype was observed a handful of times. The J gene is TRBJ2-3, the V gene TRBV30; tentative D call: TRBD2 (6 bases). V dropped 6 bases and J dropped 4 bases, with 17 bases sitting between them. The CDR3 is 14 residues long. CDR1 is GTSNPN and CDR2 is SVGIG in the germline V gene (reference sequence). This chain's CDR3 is CACTRGVFSDTQYF. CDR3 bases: TGTGCCTGCACCCGCGGGGTTTTTTCAGATACGCAGTATTTT.

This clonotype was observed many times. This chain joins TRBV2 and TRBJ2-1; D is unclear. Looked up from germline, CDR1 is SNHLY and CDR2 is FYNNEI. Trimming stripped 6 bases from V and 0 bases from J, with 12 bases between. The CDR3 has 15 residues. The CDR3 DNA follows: TGTGCCAGCAGGCCCCGACTGAGCTCCTACAATGAGCAGTTCTTC. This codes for CASRPRLSSYNEQFF.

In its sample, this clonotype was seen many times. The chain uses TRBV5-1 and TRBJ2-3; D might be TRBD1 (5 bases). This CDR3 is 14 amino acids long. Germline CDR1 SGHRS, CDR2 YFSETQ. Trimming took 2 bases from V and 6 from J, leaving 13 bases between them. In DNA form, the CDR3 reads TGCGCCAGCAGCTTCAGCTCACCAGGGGATACGCAGTATTTT. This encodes CASSFSSPGDTQYF.

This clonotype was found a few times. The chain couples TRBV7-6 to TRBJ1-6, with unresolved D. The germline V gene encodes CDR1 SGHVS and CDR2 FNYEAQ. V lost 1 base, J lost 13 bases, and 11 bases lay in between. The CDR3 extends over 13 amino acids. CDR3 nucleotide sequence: TGTGCCAGCAGCTTAGACGGGGAAGGGCCCCTCCACTTT. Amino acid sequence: CASSLDGEGPLHF.

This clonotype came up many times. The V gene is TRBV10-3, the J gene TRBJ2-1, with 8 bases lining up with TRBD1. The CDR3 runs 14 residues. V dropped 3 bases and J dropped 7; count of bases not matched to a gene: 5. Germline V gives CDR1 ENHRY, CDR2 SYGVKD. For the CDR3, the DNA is TGTGCCATCAGTGATCAGGGGGCGAGGAATGAGCAGTTCTTC. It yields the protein CAISDQGARNEQFF.

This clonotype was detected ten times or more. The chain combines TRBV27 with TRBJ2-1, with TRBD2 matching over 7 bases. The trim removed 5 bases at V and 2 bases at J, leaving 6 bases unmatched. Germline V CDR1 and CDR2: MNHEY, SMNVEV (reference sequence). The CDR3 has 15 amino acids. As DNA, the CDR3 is TGTGCCAGCAGTCAAGGGACTATCGCCTACAATGAGCAGTTCTTC. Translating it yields CASSQGTIAYNEQFF.

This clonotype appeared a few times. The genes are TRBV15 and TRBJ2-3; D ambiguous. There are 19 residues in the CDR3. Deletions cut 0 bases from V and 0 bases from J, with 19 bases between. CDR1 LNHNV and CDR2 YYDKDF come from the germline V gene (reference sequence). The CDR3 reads CATSRDHRYKARSTDTQYF. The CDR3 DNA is TGTGCCACCAGCAGAGATCACCGGTATAAGGCGAGGAGCACAGATACGCAGTATTTT.

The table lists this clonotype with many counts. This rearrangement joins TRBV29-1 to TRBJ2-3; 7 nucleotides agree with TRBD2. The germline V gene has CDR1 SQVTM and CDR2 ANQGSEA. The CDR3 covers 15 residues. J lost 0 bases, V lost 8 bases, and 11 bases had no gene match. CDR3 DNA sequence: TGCAGCCCCATTCTGGCTAGCGGAAGCACAGATACGCAGTATTTT. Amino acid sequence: CSPILASGSTDTQYF.

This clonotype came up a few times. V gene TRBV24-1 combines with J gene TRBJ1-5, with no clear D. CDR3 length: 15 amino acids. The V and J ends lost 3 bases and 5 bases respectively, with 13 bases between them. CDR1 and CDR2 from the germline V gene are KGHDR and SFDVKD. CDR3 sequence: CATSDPLAGDQPQHF. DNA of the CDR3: TGTGCCACCAGTGATCCATTGGCTGGGGATCAGCCCCAGCATTTT.

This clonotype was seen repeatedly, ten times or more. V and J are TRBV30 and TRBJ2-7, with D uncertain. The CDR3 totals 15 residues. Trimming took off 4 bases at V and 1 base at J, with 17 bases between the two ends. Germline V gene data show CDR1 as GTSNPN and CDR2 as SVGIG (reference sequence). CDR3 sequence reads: CAWTLSQAISYEQYF. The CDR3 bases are TGTGCCTGGACCCTCAGCCAGGCCATTTCCTACGAGCAGTACTTC. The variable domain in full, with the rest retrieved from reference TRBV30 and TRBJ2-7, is SQTIHQWPATLVQPVGSPLSLECTVEGTSNPNLYWYRQAAGRGLQLLFYSVGIGQISSEVPQNLSASRPQDRQFILSSKKLLLSDSGFYLCAWTLSQAISYEQYFGPGTRLTVT.

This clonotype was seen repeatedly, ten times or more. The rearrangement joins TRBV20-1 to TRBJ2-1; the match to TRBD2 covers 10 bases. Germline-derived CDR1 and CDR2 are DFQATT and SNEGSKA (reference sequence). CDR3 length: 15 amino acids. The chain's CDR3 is CRGIGLAGVHNEQFF. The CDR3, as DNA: TGCCGCGGGATTGGGCTAGCGGGAGTTCATAATGAGCAGTTCTTC.

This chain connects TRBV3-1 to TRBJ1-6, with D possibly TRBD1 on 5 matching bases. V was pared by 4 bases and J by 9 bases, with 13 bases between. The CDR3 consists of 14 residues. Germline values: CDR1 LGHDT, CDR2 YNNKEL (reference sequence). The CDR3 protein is CASSPRDRVSPLHF. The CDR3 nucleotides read TGTGCCAGCAGCCCCCGGGACCGCGTTTCACCCCTCCACTTT. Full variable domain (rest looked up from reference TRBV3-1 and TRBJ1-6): DTAVSQTPKYLVTQMGNDKSIKCEQNLGHDTMYWYKQDSKKFLKIMFSYNNKELIINETVPNRFSPKSPDKAHLNLHINSLELGDSAVYFCASSPRDRVSPLHFGNGTRLTVT.

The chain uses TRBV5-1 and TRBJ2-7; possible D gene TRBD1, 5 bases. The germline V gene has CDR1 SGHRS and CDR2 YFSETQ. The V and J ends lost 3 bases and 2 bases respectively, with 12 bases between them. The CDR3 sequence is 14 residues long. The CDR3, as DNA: TGCGCCAGCAGCTCTGTTAAGGGGCCCTACGAGCAGTACTTC. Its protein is CASSSVKGPYEQYF.

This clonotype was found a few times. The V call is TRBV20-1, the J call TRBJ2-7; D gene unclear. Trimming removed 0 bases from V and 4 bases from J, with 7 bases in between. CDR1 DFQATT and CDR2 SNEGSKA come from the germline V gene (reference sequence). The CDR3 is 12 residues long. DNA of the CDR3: TGCAGTGCTAGAGATGTGCCGTACGAGCAGTACTTC. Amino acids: CSARDVPYEQYF.

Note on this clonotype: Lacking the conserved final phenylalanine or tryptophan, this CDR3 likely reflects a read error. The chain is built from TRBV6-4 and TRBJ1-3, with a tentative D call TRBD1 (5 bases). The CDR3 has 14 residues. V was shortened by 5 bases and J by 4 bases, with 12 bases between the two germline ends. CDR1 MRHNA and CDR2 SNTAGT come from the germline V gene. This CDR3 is CASSLREPGNTIYS. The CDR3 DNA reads TGTGCCAGCAGTCTCAGGGAGCCCGGAAACACCATATATTCT.

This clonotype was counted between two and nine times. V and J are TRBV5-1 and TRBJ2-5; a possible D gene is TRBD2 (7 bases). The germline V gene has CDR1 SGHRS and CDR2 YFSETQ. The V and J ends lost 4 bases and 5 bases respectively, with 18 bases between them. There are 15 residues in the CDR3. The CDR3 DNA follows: TGCGCCAGCAGCACCCTGTGGGGGGGCGTCGAGACCCAGTACTTC. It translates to CASSTLWGGVETQYF.

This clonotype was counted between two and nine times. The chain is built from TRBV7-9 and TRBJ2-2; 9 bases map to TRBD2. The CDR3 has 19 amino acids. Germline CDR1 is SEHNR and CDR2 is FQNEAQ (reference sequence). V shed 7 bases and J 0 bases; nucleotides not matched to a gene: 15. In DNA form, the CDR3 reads TGTGCCAGCATCAGATGGGTGGGAACTAGCGGGCCGAACACCGGGGAGCTGTTTTTT. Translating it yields CASIRWVGTSGPNTGELFF.

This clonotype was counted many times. CDR3 in amino acids: CASIRLVGNEQFF. CDR3 bases: TGTGCCAGCATTAGACTAGTCGGCAATGAGCAGTTCTTC. The chain carries TRBV6-1 and TRBJ2-1, with D tentatively TRBD2 (6 bases). The CDR3 spans 13 residues. V lost 7 bases and J lost 6, with 13 bases in between. Germline-derived CDR1 and CDR2 are MNHNS and SASEGT.

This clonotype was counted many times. The CDR3 region is CASSLESAGGREQFF. The CDR3 DNA sequence: TGTGCCAGCAGCTTAGAGTCCGCGGGAGGGAGGGAGCAGTTCTTC. V and J are TRBV7-2 and TRBJ2-1; 9 bases agree with TRBD2. Trimming at V came to 1 base and at J to 10 bases, leaving 8 bases not matched to a gene. The length of the CDR3 is 15 residues. CDR1 and CDR2 from the germline V gene are SGHTA and FQGNSA.

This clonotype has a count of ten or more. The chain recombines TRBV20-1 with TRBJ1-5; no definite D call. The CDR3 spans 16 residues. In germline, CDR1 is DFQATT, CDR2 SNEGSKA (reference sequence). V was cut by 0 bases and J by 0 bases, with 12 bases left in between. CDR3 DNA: TGCAGTGCTAGAGATCCGGGCCGATATAGCAATCAGCCCCAGCATTTT. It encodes CSARDPGRYSNQPQHF.

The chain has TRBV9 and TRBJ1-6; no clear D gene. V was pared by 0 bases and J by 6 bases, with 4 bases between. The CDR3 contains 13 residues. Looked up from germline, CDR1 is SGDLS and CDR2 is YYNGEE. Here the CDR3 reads CASSVESNSPLHF. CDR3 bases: TGTGCCAGCAGCGTAGAAAGTAATTCACCCCTCCACTTT. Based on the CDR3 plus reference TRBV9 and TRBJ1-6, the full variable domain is DSGVTQTPKHLITATGQRVTLRCSPRSGDLSVYWYQQSLDQGLQFLIQYYNGEERAKGNILERFSAQQFPDLHSELNLSSLELGDSALYFCASSVESNSPLHFGNGTRLTVT.

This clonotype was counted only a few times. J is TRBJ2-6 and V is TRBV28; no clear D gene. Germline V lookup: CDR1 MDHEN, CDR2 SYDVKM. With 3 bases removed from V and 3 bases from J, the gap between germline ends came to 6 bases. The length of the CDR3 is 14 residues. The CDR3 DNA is TGTGCCAGCAGTTTGTTGCGTGGGGCCAACGTCCTGACTTTC. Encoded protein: CASSLLRGANVLTF.

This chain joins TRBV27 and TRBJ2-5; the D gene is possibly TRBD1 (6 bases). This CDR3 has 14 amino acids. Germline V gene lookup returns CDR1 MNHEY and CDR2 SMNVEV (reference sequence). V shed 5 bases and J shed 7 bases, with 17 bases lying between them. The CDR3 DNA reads TGTGCCAGCAGTGCCTCGGCAGGGGTGGGGACCCAGTACTTC. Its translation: CASSASAGVGTQYF.

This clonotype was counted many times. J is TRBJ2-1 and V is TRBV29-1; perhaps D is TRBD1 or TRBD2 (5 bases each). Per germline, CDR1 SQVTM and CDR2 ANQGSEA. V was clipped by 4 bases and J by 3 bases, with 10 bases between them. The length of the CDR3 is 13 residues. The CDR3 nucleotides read TGCAGCGTTGGGGACGGAAACTACAATGAGCAGTTCTTC. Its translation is CSVGDGNYNEQFF.

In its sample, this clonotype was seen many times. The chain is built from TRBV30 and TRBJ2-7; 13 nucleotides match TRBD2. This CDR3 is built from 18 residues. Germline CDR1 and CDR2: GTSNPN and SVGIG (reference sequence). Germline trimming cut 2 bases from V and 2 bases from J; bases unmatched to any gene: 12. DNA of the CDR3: TGTGCCTGGAGTTTTCAACCGGGACTAGCGGGACGTCCCTACGAGCAGTACTTC. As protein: CAWSFQPGLAGRPYEQYF.